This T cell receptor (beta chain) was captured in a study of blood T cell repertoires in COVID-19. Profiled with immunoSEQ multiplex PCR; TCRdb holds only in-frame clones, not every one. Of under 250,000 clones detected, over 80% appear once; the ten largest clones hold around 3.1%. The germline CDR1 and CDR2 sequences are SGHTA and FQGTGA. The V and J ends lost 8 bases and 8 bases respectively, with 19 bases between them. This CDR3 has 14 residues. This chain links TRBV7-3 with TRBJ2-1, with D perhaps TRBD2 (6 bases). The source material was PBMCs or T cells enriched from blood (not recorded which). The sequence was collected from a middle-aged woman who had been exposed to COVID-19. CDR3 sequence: CASSHGGSRDEQFF. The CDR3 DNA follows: TGTGCCAGCTCCCACGGGGGTAGCAGAGATGAGCAGTTCTTC.